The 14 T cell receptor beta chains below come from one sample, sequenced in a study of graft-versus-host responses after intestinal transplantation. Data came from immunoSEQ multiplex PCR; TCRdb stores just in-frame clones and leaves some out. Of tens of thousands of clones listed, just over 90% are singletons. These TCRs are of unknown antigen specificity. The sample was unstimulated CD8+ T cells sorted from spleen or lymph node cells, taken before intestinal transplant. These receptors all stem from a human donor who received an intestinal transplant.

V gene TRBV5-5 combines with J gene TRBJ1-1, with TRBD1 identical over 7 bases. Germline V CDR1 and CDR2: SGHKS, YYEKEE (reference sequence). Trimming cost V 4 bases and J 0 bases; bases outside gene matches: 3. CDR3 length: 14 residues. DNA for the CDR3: TGTGCCAGCAGCCTGGGACAGATGAACACTGAAGCTTTCTTT. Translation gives CASSLGQMNTEAFF. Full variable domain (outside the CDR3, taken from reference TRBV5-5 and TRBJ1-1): DAGVTQSPTHLIKTRGQQVTLRCSPISGHKSVSWYQQVLGQGPQFIFQYYEKEERGRGNFPDRFSARQFPNYSSELNVNALLLGDSALYLCASSLGQMNTEAFFGQGTRLTVV.

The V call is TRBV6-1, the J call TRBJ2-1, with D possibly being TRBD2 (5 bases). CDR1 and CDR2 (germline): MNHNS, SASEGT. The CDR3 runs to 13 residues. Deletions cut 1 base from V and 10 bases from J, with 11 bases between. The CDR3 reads CASSEGLLAEQFF. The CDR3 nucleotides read TGTGCCAGCAGTGAAGGGCTCCTAGCCGAGCAGTTCTTC.

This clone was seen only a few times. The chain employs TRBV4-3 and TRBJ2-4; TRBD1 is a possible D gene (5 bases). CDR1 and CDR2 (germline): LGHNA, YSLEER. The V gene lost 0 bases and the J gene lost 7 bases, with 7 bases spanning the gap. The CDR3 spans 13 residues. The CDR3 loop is CASSQDRVNIQYF. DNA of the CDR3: TGCGCCAGCAGCCAAGACAGGGTCAACATTCAGTACTTC.

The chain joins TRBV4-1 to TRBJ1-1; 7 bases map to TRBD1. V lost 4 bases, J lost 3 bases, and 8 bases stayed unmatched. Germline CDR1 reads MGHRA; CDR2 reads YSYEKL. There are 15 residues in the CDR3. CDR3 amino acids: CASSLTTGADTEAFF. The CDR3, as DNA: TGCGCCAGCAGCCTAACTACAGGGGCAGACACTGAAGCTTTCTTT.

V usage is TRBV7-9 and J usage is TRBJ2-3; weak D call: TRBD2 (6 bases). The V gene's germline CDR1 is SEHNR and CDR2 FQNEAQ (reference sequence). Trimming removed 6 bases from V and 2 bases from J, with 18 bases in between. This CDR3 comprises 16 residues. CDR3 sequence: CASRVTGDWYTDTQYF. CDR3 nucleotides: TGTGCCAGCAGGGTAACGGGGGATTGGTACACAGATACGCAGTATTTT.

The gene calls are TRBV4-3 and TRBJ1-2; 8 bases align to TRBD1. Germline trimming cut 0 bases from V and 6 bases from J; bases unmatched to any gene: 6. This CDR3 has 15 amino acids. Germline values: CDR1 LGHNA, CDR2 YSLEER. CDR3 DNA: TGCGCCAGCAGCCAAGATCCCCAGGGGGCCAATGGCTACACCTTC. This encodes CASSQDPQGANGYTF.

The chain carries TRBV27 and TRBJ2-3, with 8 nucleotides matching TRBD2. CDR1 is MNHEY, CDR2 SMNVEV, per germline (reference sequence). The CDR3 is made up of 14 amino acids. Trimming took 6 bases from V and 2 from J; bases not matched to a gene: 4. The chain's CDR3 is CASRDGGATDTQYF. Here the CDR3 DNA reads TGTGCCAGCAGGGACGGGGGGGCCACAGATACGCAGTATTTT.

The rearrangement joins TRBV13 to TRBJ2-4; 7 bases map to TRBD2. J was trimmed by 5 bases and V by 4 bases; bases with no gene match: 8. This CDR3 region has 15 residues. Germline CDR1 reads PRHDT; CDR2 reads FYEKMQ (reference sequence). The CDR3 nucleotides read TGTGCCAGCAGCTCACAGGCGGGGGACGAAAACATTCAGTACTTC. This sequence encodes CASSSQAGDENIQYF.

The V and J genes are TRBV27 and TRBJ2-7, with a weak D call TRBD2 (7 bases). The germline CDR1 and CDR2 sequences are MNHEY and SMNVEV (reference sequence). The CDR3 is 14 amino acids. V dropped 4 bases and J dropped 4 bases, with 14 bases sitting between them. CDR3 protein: CASSSYREGYEQYF. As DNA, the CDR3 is TGTGCCAGCAGTTCCTACAGGGAGGGTTACGAGCAGTACTTC.

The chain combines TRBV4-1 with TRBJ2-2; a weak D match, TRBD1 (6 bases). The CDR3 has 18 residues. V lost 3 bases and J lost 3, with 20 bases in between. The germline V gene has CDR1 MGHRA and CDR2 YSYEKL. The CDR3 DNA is TGCGCCAGCAGCCAGGGGGCAGGTCCCAGAGGAGACACCGGGGAGCTGTTTTTT. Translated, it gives CASSQGAGPRGDTGELFF.

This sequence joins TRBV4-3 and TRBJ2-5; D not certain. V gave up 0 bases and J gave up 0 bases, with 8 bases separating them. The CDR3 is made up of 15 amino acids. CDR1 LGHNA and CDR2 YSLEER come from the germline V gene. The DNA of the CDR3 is TGCGCCAGCAGCCAAGAGAACAGCTACCAAGAGACCCAGTACTTC. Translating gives CASSQENSYQETQYF.

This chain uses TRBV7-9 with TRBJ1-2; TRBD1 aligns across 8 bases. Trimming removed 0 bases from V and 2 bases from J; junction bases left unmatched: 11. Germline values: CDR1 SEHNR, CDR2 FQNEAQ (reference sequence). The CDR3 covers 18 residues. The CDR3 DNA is TGTGCCAGCAGCTTAGCGGAGGTAACAGGGGGTTCCAACTATGGCTACACCTTC. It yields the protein CASSLAEVTGGSNYGYTF.

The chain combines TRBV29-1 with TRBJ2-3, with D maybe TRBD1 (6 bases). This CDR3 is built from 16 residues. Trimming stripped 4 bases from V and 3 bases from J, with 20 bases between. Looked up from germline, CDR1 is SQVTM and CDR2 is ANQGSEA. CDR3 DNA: TGCAGCGTTGTGGGGGCCTTGTGGCAGTCGACAGATACGCAGTATTTT. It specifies CSVVGALWQSTDTQYF.

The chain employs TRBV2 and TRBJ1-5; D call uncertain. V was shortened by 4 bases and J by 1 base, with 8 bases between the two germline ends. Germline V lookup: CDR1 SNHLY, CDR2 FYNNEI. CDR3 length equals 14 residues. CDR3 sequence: CASSVDNSNQPQHF. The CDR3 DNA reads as TGTGCCAGCAGTGTTGACAACAGCAATCAGCCCCAGCATTTT.